Presented here are 7 T cell receptor beta chains from one specimen sequenced in a study of Ad26.COV2.S vaccination and SARS-CoV-2 variants (dated by TCRdb to 2020 to 2022). The library was obtained by the immunoSEQ multiplex PCR assay. Imported from immuneACCESS, the table was reduced by TCRdb to in-frame sequences with V and J called. These copies leave out some clones; in studies compared against another copy, an unresolved V gene accounts for under half, and the cause of the remainder is not known. This sample gives around 350,000 clones in total; approximately 81% of them show up just once. Roughly 3.1% of the sample belongs to the ten largest clones. The treatment or condition tag for this specimen amounts to: about 20 received Ad26.COV2.S at low or high dose, single or two shots; 5 received placebo; per-sample allocation not given. Repertoires of vaccine and placebo recipients were sequenced from samples taken on day 63 after the first injection.

The sample was peripheral blood, taken in a trial of Ad26.COV2.S vaccine versus placebo. The receptors shown here come from a person between 18 and 65 years old who received the Ad26.COV2.S COVID-19 vaccine or a placebo.

The table lists this clone with a count of one. V is TRBV19 and J is TRBJ2-3, with 10 bases identical to TRBD2. Per the germline V gene, CDR1 is LNHDA and CDR2 is SQIVND (reference sequence). V trimming: 7 bases; J trimming: 4 bases; junction bases outside the gene matches: 14. The CDR3 is made up of 17 amino acids. Here the CDR3 DNA reads TGTGCCAGTACCTCATACCGTCTAGCGGGAGACTCAGATACGCAGTATTTT. It codes for CASTSYRLAGDSDTQYF. The whole variable domain, filled in from reference TRBV19 and TRBJ2-3, reads DGGITQSPKYLFRKEGQNVTLSCEQNLNHDAMYWYRQDPGQGLRLIYYSQIVNDFQKGDIAEGYSVSREKKESFPLTVTSAQKNPTAFYLCASTSYRLAGDSDTQYFGPGTRLTVL.

The sample holds many counts of this clone. The J gene is TRBJ1-5, the V gene TRBV28; no firm D call. Trimming removed 2 bases from V and 11 bases from J, with 19 bases in between. CDR3 size: 15 residues. Germline lookup yields CDR1 MDHEN and CDR2 SYDVKM. CDR3 sequence (DNA): TGTGCCAGCAGTTTAACCCACAGAGGCCTTCTGTCCCAGCATTTT. Amino acid sequence: CASSLTHRGLLSQHF. Full variable domain (remainder filled in from reference TRBV28 and TRBJ1-5): DVKVTQSSRYLVKRTGEKVFLECVQDMDHENMFWYRQDPGLGLRLIYFSYDVKMKEKGDIPEGYSVSREKKERFSLILESASTNQTSMYLCASSLTHRGLLSQHFGDGTRLSIL.

The chain recombines TRBV30 with TRBJ1-1; tentatively, D is TRBD1 (6 bases). Germline V CDR1 and CDR2: GTSNPN, SVGIG (reference sequence). CDR3 length equals 13 residues. V shed 0 bases and J shed 6 bases, with 11 bases lying between them. CDR3 in amino acids: CAWSVQGVAEAFF. Here the CDR3 DNA reads TGTGCCTGGAGTGTACAGGGTGTGGCTGAAGCTTTCTTT.

This clone was counted once. The chain uses TRBV27 and TRBJ2-7; D may match TRBD1 or TRBD2 (5 bases each). With 0 bases removed from V and 3 bases from J, the gap between germline ends came to 9 bases. This CDR3 region has 14 residues. Looked up from germline, CDR1 is MNHEY and CDR2 is SMNVEV (reference sequence). DNA of the CDR3: TGTGCCAGCAGTTTATCTGGGACCGGCTACGAGCAGTACTTC. Encoded protein: CASSLSGTGYEQYF.

V and J are TRBV5-1 and TRBJ2-3; 9 nucleotides agree with TRBD1. Germline CDR1 reads SGHRS; CDR2 reads YFSETQ. The CDR3 runs 17 residues. With V trimmed by 4 bases and J by 0 bases, 9 bases remained unmatched. This chain's CDR3 is CASSVGTGLTSTDTQYF. The CDR3, as DNA: TGCGCCAGCAGCGTCGGGACAGGGTTAACTAGCACAGATACGCAGTATTTT.

The CDR3 nucleotides read TGCGCCAGCAGTGGCCCTAGGGGTAGCTCCTACAATGAGCAGTTCTTC. Translation gives CASSGPRGSSYNEQFF. The chain is built from TRBV10-1 and TRBJ2-1, with D possibly being TRBD1 (5 bases). Germline V gene lookup returns CDR1 WNHNN and CDR2 SYGVQD (reference sequence). The CDR3 has 16 amino acids. V was pared by 4 bases and J by 0 bases, with 13 bases between.

The chain carries TRBV7-9 and TRBJ2-7, with D unclear. Germline CDR1 is SEHNR and CDR2 is FQNEAQ (reference sequence). The CDR3 sequence is 16 residues long. The V and J ends lost 1 base and 2 bases respectively, with 15 bases between them. CDR3 in amino acids: CASSLVSPTRTYEQYF. DNA for the CDR3: TGTGCCAGCAGCTTAGTGTCCCCGACAAGAACCTACGAGCAGTACTTC. Full variable domain (rest looked up from reference TRBV7-9 and TRBJ2-7): DTGVSQNPRHKITKRGQNVTFRCDPISEHNRLYWYRQTLGQGPEFLTYFQNEAQLEKSRLLSDRFSAERPKGSFSTLEIQRTEQGDSAMYLCASSLVSPTRTYEQYFGPGTRLTVT.